This TCR beta chain was recorded in a study of blood T cells in healthy people across ages (dated by TCRdb to about 2015). In the study overall: In model experiments, template switching captured about one uniquely barcoded TCR beta cDNA molecule for every two T cells. To track age-related changes in TCR beta repertoire diversity, the study relied on deep sequencing normalized with unique cDNA molecular identifiers. The donors were split into four age groups: young (average about 16 years), middle-aged (nearly 40), aged (approximately 60) and long-lived (over 80). Using the same blood draw, the study looked at two additional independent replicas of 1 million unique cDNA reads for two donors, one aged 18 to 30 and the other aged 80 or older. What the study reported, not specific to this receptor: The long-lived group showed more naive CD4+ T cells, fewer expanded clones and increased TCR diversity than the aged group, suggesting age selection. Total diversity estimates from one million sequenced T cells were considered lower bounds and underestimates. Bulk unsorted PBMC profiling prevented conclusive comparison of naive and antigen-experienced compartments. Observed TCR beta diversity per million T cells fell roughly linearly with age, and a significant reduction was already apparent by age about 43. A strong correlation was found between observed TCR beta diversity and the percentage of naive T cells measured by flow cytometry. Because donor CMV infection status was unknown, age-related changes in expanded clonotypes were potentially confounded.

The library was produced with 5' RACE. TCRdb records Illumina HiSeq 2500 as the sequencer. A second PCR of roughly 7 to 12 cycles was run with a J-beta primer mix and a sample-barcoded 5' primer. Each TCR beta cDNA molecule received a unique molecular identifier from a template-switch 5' adaptor carrying 12 random nucleotides. Each sample yielded at least 2.5 million CDR3-containing paired-end reads. All of the RNA was converted into first-strand cDNA using the Mint cDNA synthesis kit, with a TRBC-specific oligonucleotide serving as the primer. All cDNA was treated with uracil-DNA glycosylase and then went through a first 18-cycle PCR with the universal primers M1SS and BC2_uni_R. The study's processing was this. Normalization of each sample was performed by random selection of 1 million high-quality reads, each carrying a distinct molecular identifier. Instead of being binned into consensus sequences, reads that shared molecular identifiers were thrown out. MiTCR, set to a Q25 quality threshold and the strictest error-elimination algorithm, was used for CDR3 identification, clonotype clustering and error correction. A nonparametric unseen species model with Euler transformation was used to estimate lower-bound total TCR beta diversity. TCRdb's own reprocessing of the public reads used fastp at Q25 and MiXCR and kept productive beta chains. Merged by CDR3 protein, the rows form single entries marked with the most common genes and DNA. The V and J calls were not made by the authors but by TCRdb's processing. For this sample the table gives about 800,000 distinct CDR3 sequences, of which roughly 25% were detected only once. Jointly, the top ten make up 3% to 4.5% of the sample.

Notes on this clonotype: This clone's antigen is unknown. Qualities for individual bases were not recorded, and no much larger clone is one base off.

The CDR3 goes from the cysteine to the phenylalanine over 14 residues. Just the 42-base CDR3 DNA is kept, in frame starting at base 1. The germline V gene (reference sequence) specifies LGHDT as CDR1 and YNNKEL as CDR2. V and J are trimmed by 4 bases and 8 bases, and the gene matches miss 5 bases of the junction. Donors were 40 or so systemically healthy Caucasian individuals from Russia aged 6 to 90 years. Each donor gave 9 to 10 milliliters of peripheral blood, collected into EDTA-treated Vacutainer tubes. PBMCs were isolated by Ficoll-Paque density-gradient centrifugation, with at least 6.5 million obtained per sample. Total RNA was extracted from PBMCs with Trizol reagent, with at least 5 micrograms obtained per sample. For every donor, an aliquot of PBMCs went through flow cytometry to measure the percentages of naive CD45RAhigh/CD27high T cells. These data were also filed under a second study, of T cells of mothers and their children. The other study reports the following: Nine systemically healthy Caucasian individuals, comprising three mothers and their six children, were included as donors. cDNA synthesis consumed the entire amount of extracted RNA, loaded at 1.5 ug RNA in each 15 ul reaction. In the second PCR, the M1S primer introduced both the sample barcodes and 2-4 random nucleotides. Over 8 million TCR beta CDR3 reads came from each mother, compared with around 3 million reads from each child. TCR recombination output is similarly shaped by thymic selection in related and unrelated pairs, with a minor effect exerted by inherited differences. Normalized repertoire overlap in related mother-child pairs was always slightly higher than in unrelated mother-child pairs, but the difference was never significant. Persistent microchimeric T cell clones were not detected, at a sensitivity of approximately 100 clones per million clonotypes. Deep NGS was used in the study to compare the TCR beta repertoires of mothers and children and to look for features that separate related mother-child pairs from unrelated individuals. On average, the children were approximately 11 +/- 4 years old, while the mothers were about 37 +/- 4 years old. Libraries were sequenced on Illumina HiSeq 2000 with 100+100 nt paired-end reads after adapter ligation with NEBNext reagents. To avoid cross-contamination, the mother libraries and the child libraries were prepared a month apart and sequenced in separate runs. Each donor had between about 450,000 and 2,100,000 distinct TCR beta clonotypes identified. Naive TCR beta clonotypes were estimated from low-frequency clonotypes matched to each donor's FACS-determined naive share, without sorting.

The chain is encoded by TRBV3-1 joined to TRBJ1-2; the junction holds 12 bases that match TRBD1. The sequence came from a boy aged 5-17 years in good health. The source material was blood. The nucleotides are TGTGCCAGCAGCCGCTGGGACAGGGGGCCGGGCTACACCTTC. Translated, this gives CASSRWDRGPGYTF.